The next 22 T cell receptor beta chains were all read from a single sample in a study of cytomegalovirus exposure and HLA in healthy donors. The PCR ran on 60 Vbeta and 13 Jbeta primers. Profiling relied on immunoSEQ multiplex PCR, and the TCRdb table lists in-frame clones only, not all of them. The repertoire holds roughly 240,000 clones, with about 81% as singletons. The sample taken for sequencing was PBMCs. The receptor source for this set is a woman in her thirties or forties in good health and CMV-seropositive.

CDR3 loop: CASSQGQGPYNEQFF. The CDR3 coding sequence is TGCGCCAGCAGCCAAGGACAGGGTCCCTACAATGAGCAGTTCTTC. V is TRBV4-3 and J is TRBJ2-1, with 7 bases fitting TRBD1. V was pared by 1 base and J by 2 bases, with 2 bases of the junction left unmatched. The CDR3 totals 15 residues. Germline V gene lookup returns CDR1 LGHNA and CDR2 YSLEER.

This clone was recorded once. This rearrangement joins TRBV19 to TRBJ1-2; 8 nucleotides line up with TRBD1. There are 15 residues in the CDR3. V shed 0 bases, J shed 4 bases, and the junction held 4 bases outside the gene matches. CDR1 LNHDA and CDR2 SQIVND come from the germline V gene (reference sequence). The CDR3 nucleotides are TGTGCCAGTAGTATAGATGAAGGGACAGGCTATGGCTACACCTTC. Protein sequence: CASSIDEGTGYGYTF.

The V call is TRBV25-1, the J call TRBJ2-7; 7 positions agree with TRBD2. Trimming took 5 bases from V and 2 from J; bases not matched to a gene: 15. Germline-derived CDR1 and CDR2 are MGHDK and SYGVNS. The CDR3 is made up of 17 amino acids. Here the CDR3 DNA reads TGTGCCAGCAGTACCACCCAAACGAGGGAGGGCCCCTACGAGCAGTACTTC. Translated, it gives CASSTTQTREGPYEQYF.

The chain recombines TRBV15 with TRBJ1-5; TRBD1 might be the D (5 bases). This CDR3 is built from 17 residues. V was trimmed by 1 base and J by 3 bases, leaving 16 bases between them. Germline V gene lookup returns CDR1 LNHNV and CDR2 YYDKDF (reference sequence). The CDR3 sequence is CATSRAPETVLNQPQHF. In DNA form, the CDR3 reads TGTGCCACCAGCAGAGCGCCGGAGACAGTCCTCAATCAGCCCCAGCATTTT.

V and J are TRBV7-2 and TRBJ2-3; 11 positions match TRBD2. V lost 5 bases, J lost 0 bases, and 4 bases stayed unmatched. The CDR3 has 16 residues. Per the germline V gene, CDR1 is SGHTA and CDR2 is FQGNSA. CDR3 sequence: CASSPWTSGSTDTQYF. DNA for the CDR3: TGTGCCAGCAGCCCTTGGACTAGCGGGAGCACAGATACGCAGTATTTT.

This clone appeared a few times. This chain links TRBV5-4 with TRBJ2-5; the match to TRBD2 covers 8 bases. V lost 3 bases, J lost 5 bases, and 3 bases stayed unmatched. Germline-derived CDR1 and CDR2 are SGHNT and YYREEE (reference sequence). The CDR3 runs 13 residues. This chain's CDR3 is CASSSAGVETQYF. The CDR3 nucleotides are TGTGCCAGCAGCTCAGCGGGGGTGGAGACCCAGTACTTC.

The chain links TRBV9 to TRBJ2-1; 8 bases agree with TRBD1. J lost 8 bases, V lost 0 bases, and 4 bases had no gene match. CDR3 length: 14 amino acids. CDR1 SGDLS and CDR2 YYNGEE come from the germline V gene. The CDR3 bases are TGTGCCAGCAGCGTAGGACAGGGGTCCGATGAGCAGTTCTTC. Amino acid sequence: CASSVGQGSDEQFF.

The chain recombines TRBV2 with TRBJ2-1, with 10 bases lining up with TRBD2. V shed 7 bases and J 6 bases; nucleotides not matched to a gene: 12. Germline values: CDR1 SNHLY, CDR2 FYNNEI. The CDR3 is 16 amino acids. CDR3: CASTYSEERGGNEQFF. As DNA, the CDR3 is TGTGCCAGCACCTACTCCGAGGAGCGGGGGGGCAATGAGCAGTTCTTC.

V gene TRBV15 combines with J gene TRBJ2-7; 9 bases map to TRBD1. The J segment lost 3 bases and the V segment lost 10 bases, leaving 7 bases of the junction unmatched. Looked up from germline, CDR1 is LNHNV and CDR2 is YYDKDF (reference sequence). This CDR3 has 13 residues. The CDR3 DNA is TGTGCCATCGGGACAGGGAGTCACTACGAGCAGTACTTC. It yields the protein CAIGTGSHYEQYF.

CDR3 sequence: CASSLASRLADTQYF. CDR3 nucleotide sequence: TGCGCCAGCAGCTTGGCTAGCCGGTTGGCAGATACGCAGTATTTT. The rearrangement joins TRBV5-1 to TRBJ2-3; possible D gene TRBD2, 5 bases. The ends were cut back, 0 bases at V and 4 bases at J, with 12 bases in the middle. This CDR3 is built from 15 residues. CDR1 and CDR2 from the germline V gene are SGHRS and YFSETQ.

The J gene is TRBJ2-7, the V gene TRBV18; 9 bases align to TRBD2. Germline-derived CDR1 and CDR2 are KGHSH and LQKENI. Losses at the gene ends were 6 bases for V and 3 bases for J; bases not matched to a gene: 12. CDR3 length: 16 amino acids. This CDR3 is CASSPIAGGPFYEQYF. CDR3 coding DNA: TGTGCCAGCTCGCCTATCGCGGGGGGGCCATTCTACGAGCAGTACTTC.

This sequence joins TRBV7-2 and TRBJ1-5; 8 bases agree with TRBD1. The CDR3 has 15 residues. The germline V gene encodes CDR1 SGHTA and CDR2 FQGNSA. The junction had 7 bases not matched to a gene; V was cut back by 5 bases and J by 4 bases. CDR3 region: CASSARTGLNQPQHF. CDR3 in DNA: TGTGCCAGCAGCGCGCGGACAGGGTTAAATCAGCCCCAGCATTTT.

The sample holds a few counts of this clone. One end of the junction fails to match germline, which may point to a read error. The rearrangement uses TRBV5-1 and TRBJ2-7; TRBD1 matches 10 bases. Germline V lookup: CDR1 SGHRS, CDR2 YFSETQ. This CDR3 is built from 15 residues. In nucleotides, the CDR3 is TGCGCCAGCAGTTTGGGGACAGGGGTCGGGTACGAGCAGTACTTC. This sequence encodes CASSLGTGVGYEQYF.

In the case of this clone: One junction end does not reproduce the germline sequence, and a read error may be involved. J is TRBJ2-1 and V is TRBV18, with TRBD1 identical over 7 bases. Per the germline V gene, CDR1 is KGHSH and CDR2 is LQKENI. This CDR3 has 12 amino acids. The CDR3 nucleotides are TGTGCCAGCTCGCCACAGGGGATTGAGCAGTTCTTC. Translating gives CASSPQGIEQFF.

This clone was seen a handful of times. The rearrangement uses TRBV2 and TRBJ2-7; tentative D call: TRBD2 (6 bases). The CDR3 consists of 15 residues. Trimming stripped 4 bases from V and 4 bases from J, with 17 bases between. Germline CDR1 SNHLY, CDR2 FYNNEI. For the CDR3, the DNA is TGTGCCAGCAGTGTGGGGGGACCTCAGGCATACGAGCAGTACTTC. It specifies CASSVGGPQAYEQYF.

This chain joins TRBV27 and TRBJ2-3; TRBD1 agrees at 7 bases. The V segment lost 5 bases and the J segment 12 bases; nucleotides outside the gene matches: 11. Germline lookup yields CDR1 MNHEY and CDR2 SMNVEV (reference sequence). CDR3 length: 13 amino acids. The CDR3, as DNA: TGTGCCAGCAGTACCGCTGGACAGGCTTCTCAGTATTTT. This codes for CASSTAGQASQYF.

This chain links TRBV4-3 with TRBJ2-3; D remains unclear. Germline-derived CDR1 and CDR2 are LGHNA and YSLEER. The length of the CDR3 is 16 residues. V gave up 1 base and J gave up 0 bases, with 11 bases separating them. The DNA for the CDR3 is TGCGCCAGCAGCCAAGCATTCGACTTTAGCACAGATACGCAGTATTTT. The encoded protein is CASSQAFDFSTDTQYF.

The chain is built from TRBV18 and TRBJ1-1; a possible D gene is TRBD1 (5 bases). This CDR3 comprises 13 residues. The germline V gene encodes CDR1 KGHSH and CDR2 LQKENI. V was trimmed by 9 bases and J by 1 base, leaving 12 bases between them. The CDR3 coding sequence is TGTGCCAGTATCATGGACACGAACACTGAAGCTTTCTTT. This gives the protein CASIMDTNTEAFF. Full variable domain (remainder filled in from reference TRBV18 and TRBJ1-1): NAGVMQNPRHLVRRRGQEARLRCSPMKGHSHVYWYRQLPEEGLKFMVYLQKENIIDESGMPKERFSAEFPKEGPSILRIQQVVRGDSAAYFCASIMDTNTEAFFGQGTRLTVV.

The rearrangement joins TRBV27 to TRBJ2-7; 7 positions agree with TRBD2. CDR3 length: 14 residues. Trimming took 4 bases from V and 6 from J; bases not matched to a gene: 9. Germline V gene data show CDR1 as MNHEY and CDR2 as SMNVEV (reference sequence). The CDR3 loop is CASSSAGDPREQYF. For the CDR3, the DNA is TGTGCCAGCAGTTCTGCGGGAGACCCTCGCGAGCAGTACTTC.

The chain recombines TRBV7-9 with TRBJ2-1; TRBD2 might be the D (6 bases). The CDR3 covers 16 residues. Germline V gives CDR1 SEHNR, CDR2 FQNEAQ (reference sequence). The V end was cut by 3 bases, the J end by 0 bases, with 12 bases between. The CDR3 sequence is CASSFSAGSSYNEQFF. DNA of the CDR3: TGTGCCAGCAGCTTTTCGGCCGGGAGCTCCTACAATGAGCAGTTCTTC.

This rearrangement joins TRBV7-6 to TRBJ2-3, with TRBD1 identical over 8 bases. CDR1 and CDR2 (germline): SGHVS, FNYEAQ. V lost 2 bases and J lost 6; bases outside the gene matches: 7. The CDR3 loop spans 15 amino acids. The CDR3 coding sequence is TGTGCCAGCAGCTTATCCGGACAGGGTGGTGATACGCAGTATTTT. Amino acid sequence: CASSLSGQGGDTQYF.

The chain is built from TRBV7-2 and TRBJ2-6, with 7 bases lining up with TRBD2. J lost 1 base, V lost 5 bases, and 2 bases had no gene match. Germline CDR1 is SGHTA and CDR2 is FQGNSA. The CDR3 consists of 15 residues. The CDR3 here is CASSRTRSGANVLTF. Here the CDR3 DNA reads TGTGCCAGCAGCCGGACTAGGTCTGGGGCCAACGTCCTGACTTTC.